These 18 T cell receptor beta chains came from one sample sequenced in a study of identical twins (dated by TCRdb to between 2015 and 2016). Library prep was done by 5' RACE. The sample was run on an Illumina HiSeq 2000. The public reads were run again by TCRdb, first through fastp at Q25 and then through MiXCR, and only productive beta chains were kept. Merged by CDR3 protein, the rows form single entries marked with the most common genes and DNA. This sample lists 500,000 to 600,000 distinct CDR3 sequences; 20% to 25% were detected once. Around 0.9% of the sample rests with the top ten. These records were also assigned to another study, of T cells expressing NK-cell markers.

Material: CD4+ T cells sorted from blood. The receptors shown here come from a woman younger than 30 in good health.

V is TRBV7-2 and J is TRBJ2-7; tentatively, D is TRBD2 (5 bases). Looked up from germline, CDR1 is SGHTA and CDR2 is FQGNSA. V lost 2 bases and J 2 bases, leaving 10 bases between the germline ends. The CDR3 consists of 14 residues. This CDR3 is CASSLKAETYEQYF. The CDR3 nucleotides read TGTGCCAGCAGCTTAAAAGCGGAGACCTACGAGCAGTACTTC.

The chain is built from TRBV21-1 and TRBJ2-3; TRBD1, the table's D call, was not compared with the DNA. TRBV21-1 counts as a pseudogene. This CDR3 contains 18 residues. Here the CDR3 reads CASSREAGAGISTDTQYF. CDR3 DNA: TGTGCCAGCAGCAGAGAGGCGGGGGCGGGGATTAGCACAGATACGCAGTATTTT.

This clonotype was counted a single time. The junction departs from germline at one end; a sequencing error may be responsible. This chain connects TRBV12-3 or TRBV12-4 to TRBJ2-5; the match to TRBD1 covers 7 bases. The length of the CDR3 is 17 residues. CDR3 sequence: CSSSLGQARRRQETQYF. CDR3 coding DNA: TGTTCCAGCAGTCTAGGACAGGCGAGGAGGCGGCAAGAGACCCAGTACTTC.

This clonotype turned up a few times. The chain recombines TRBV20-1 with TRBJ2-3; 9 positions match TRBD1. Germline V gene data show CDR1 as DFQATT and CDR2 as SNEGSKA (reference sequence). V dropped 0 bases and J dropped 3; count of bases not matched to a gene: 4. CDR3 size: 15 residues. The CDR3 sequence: CSARDRGTGTDTQYF. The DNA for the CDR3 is TGCAGTGCTAGAGATCGCGGGACAGGGACAGATACGCAGTATTTT.

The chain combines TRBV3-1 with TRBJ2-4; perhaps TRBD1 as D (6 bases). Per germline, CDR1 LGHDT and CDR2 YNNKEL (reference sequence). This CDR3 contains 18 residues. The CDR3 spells CTCRYGTKGMLAKNIQYF. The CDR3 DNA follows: TGTACCTGCAGATACGGGACAAAGGGGATGCTAGCCAAAAACATTCAGTACTTC.

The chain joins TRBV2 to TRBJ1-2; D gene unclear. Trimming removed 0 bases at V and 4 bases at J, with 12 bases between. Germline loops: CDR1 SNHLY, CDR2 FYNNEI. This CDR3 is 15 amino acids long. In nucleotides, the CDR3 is TGTGCCAGCAGTGAAGCGCGGGAGGCGCGCTATGGCTACACCTTC. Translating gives CASSEAREARYGYTF.

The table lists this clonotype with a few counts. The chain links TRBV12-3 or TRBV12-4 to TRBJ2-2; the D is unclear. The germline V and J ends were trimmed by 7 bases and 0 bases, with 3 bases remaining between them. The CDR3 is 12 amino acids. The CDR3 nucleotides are TGTGCCAGCAAGCCGAACACCGGGGAGCTGTTTTTT. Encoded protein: CASKPNTGELFF.

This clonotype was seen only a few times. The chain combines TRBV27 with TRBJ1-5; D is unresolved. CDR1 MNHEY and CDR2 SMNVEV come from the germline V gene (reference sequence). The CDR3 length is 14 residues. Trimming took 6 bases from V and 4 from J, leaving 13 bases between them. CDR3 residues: CASSLGWENQPQHF. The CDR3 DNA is TGTGCCAGCAGCTTAGGGTGGGAGAATCAGCCCCAGCATTTT.

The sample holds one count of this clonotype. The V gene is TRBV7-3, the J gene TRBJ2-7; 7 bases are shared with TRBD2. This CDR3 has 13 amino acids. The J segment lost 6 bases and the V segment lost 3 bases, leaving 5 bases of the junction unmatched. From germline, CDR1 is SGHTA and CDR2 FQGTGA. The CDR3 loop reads CASSLTSSSEQYF. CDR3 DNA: TGTGCCAGCAGCTTGACTAGCTCGAGCGAGCAGTACTTC. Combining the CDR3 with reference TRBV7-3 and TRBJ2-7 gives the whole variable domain GAGVSQTPSNKVTEKGKYVELRCDPISGHTALYWYRQSLGQGPEFLIYFQGTGAADDSGLPNDRFFAVRPEGSVSTLKIQRTERGDSAVYLCASSLTSSSEQYFGPGTRLTVT.

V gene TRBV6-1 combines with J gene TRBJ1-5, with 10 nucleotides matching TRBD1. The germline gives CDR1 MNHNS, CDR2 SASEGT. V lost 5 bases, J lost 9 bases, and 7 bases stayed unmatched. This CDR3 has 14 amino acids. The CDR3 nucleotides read TGTGCCAGCAGTACGGGACAGGGGAGGACGCCCCAGCATTTT. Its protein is CASSTGQGRTPQHF.

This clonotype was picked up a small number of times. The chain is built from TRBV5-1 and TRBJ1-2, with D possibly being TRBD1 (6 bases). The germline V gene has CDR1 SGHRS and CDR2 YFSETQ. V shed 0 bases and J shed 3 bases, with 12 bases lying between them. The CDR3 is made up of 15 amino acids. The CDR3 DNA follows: TGCGCCAGCAGCTTGGAGGCGGGGGCCTACTATGGCTACACCTTC. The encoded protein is CASSLEAGAYYGYTF. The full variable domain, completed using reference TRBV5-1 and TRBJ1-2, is KAGVTQTPRYLIKTRGQQVTLSCSPISGHRSVSWYQQTPGQGLQFLFEYFSETQRNKGNFPGRFSGRQFSNSRSEMNVSTLELGDSALYLCASSLEAGAYYGYTFGSGTRLTVV.

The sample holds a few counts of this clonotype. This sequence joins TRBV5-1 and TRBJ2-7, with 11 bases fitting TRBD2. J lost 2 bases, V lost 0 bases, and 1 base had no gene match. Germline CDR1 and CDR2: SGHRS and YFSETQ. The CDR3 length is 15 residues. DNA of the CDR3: TGCGCCAGCAGCTTGGTACTAGCGGGGGCCTACGAGCAGTACTTC. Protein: CASSLVLAGAYEQYF. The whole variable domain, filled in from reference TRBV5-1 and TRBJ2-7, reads KAGVTQTPRYLIKTRGQQVTLSCSPISGHRSVSWYQQTPGQGLQFLFEYFSETQRNKGNFPGRFSGRQFSNSRSEMNVSTLELGDSALYLCASSLVLAGAYEQYFGPGTRLTVT.

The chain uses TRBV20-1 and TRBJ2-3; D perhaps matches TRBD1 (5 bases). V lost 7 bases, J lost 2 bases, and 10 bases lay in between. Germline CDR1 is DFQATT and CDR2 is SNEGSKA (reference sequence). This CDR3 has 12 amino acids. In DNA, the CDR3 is TGCAGTGGTGACAGCGACACAGATACGCAGTATTTT. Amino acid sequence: CSGDSDTDTQYF.

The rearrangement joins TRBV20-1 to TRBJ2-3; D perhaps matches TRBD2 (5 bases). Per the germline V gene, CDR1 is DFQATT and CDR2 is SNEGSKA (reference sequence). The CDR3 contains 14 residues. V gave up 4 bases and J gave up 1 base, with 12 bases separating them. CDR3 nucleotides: TGCAGTGCTACTACCAGCGGAGGCACAGATACGCAGTATTTT. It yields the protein CSATTSGGTDTQYF.

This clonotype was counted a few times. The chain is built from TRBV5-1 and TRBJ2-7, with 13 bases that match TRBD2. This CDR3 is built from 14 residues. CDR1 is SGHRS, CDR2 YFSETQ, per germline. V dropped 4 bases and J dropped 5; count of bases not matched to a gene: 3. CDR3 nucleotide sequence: TGCGCCAGCAGCCCCGGGACTAGCGGGAACGAGCAGTACTTC. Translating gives CASSPGTSGNEQYF. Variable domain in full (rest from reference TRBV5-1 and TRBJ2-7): KAGVTQTPRYLIKTRGQQVTLSCSPISGHRSVSWYQQTPGQGLQFLFEYFSETQRNKGNFPGRFSGRQFSNSRSEMNVSTLELGDSALYLCASSPGTSGNEQYFGPGTRLTVT.

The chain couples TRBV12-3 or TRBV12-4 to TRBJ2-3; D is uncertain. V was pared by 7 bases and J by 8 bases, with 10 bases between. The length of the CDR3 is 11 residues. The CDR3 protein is CASTSISTQYF. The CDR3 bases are TGTGCCAGCACCTCAATCTCTACGCAGTATTTT.

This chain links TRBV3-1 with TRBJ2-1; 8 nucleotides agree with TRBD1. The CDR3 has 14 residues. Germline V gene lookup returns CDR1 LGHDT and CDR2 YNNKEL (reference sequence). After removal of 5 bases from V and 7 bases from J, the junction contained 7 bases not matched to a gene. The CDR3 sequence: CASSKQGVSNEQFF. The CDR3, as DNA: TGTGCCAGCAGCAAACAGGGGGTCTCTAATGAGCAGTTCTTC.

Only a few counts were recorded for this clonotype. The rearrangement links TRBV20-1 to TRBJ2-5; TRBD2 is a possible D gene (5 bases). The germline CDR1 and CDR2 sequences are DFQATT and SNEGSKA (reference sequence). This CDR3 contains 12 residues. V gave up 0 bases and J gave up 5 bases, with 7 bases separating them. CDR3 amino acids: CSARDSGETQYF. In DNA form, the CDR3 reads TGCAGTGCTAGAGACTCGGGGGAGACCCAGTACTTC.